These T cell receptor beta chains were read from a single sample in a study of T cells in Graves' hyperthyroidism and ophthalmopathy. Using its own MiXCR run on the multiplex PCR reads, TCRdb lists one record per CDR3 protein. The sample has 500,000 to 750,000 distinct CDR3 sequences, roughly 14% seen once. The sequenced sample was blood. The receptors here all came from a woman aged 25 to 39 with Graves' hyperthyroidism. Both conserved end residues are part of each CDR3. The D gene is left open where the match is weak. Some rows mark clone size as missing; the rest say once, few, many or name a class of expanded clone.

d_gene | abundance | j_gene | v_gene | CDR3nt | CDR3aa
NA | many | TRBJ1-1 | TRBV12-3/TRBV12-4 | TGTGCCAGCAGTAAGGGGAACACTGAAGCTTTCTTT | CASSKGNTEAFF
TRBD1 | NA | TRBJ2-7 | TRBV10-2 | TGCGCCAGCAGTGAGCATGGACAGGGTAACTACGAGCAGTACTTC | CASSEHGQGNYEQYF
NA | few | TRBJ2-2 | TRBV6-6 | TGTGCCAGCAGTTACTCTCGCCTGATCACCGGGGAGCTGTTTTTT | CASSYSRLITGELFF
TRBD1 | many | TRBJ1-1 | TRBV6-1 | TGTGCCAGCAGCAGGACAGGGATTGAAGCTTTCTTT | CASSRTGIEAFF
NA | many | TRBJ2-1 | TRBV9 | TGTGCCAGCAGCGTAGCATGGGGCGGGGAGAGTGAGCAGTTCTTC | CASSVAWGGESEQFF
TRBD2 | once | TRBJ2-1 | TRBV7-2 | TGTGCCAGCAGCTTCGACCTTTGGGGAGGGGCCTACAATGAGCAGTTCTTC | CASSFDLWGGAYNEQFF
NA | many | TRBJ2-7 | TRBV10-2 | TGCGCCAGCAGGGGGGTACTCCAGGGTTACTTAGGGACGACCTACGAGCAGTACTTC | CASRGVLQGYLGTTYEQYF
TRBD1 | NA | TRBJ2-1 | TRBV27 | TGTGCCAGCAGTCGTGGGACAGGACCAACGGAGCAGTTCTTC | CASSRGTGPTEQFF
NA | many | TRBJ1-1 | TRBV2 | TGTGCCAGCAGTGGCGACAGGTTTGTCTTT | CASSGDRFVF
NA | many | TRBJ2-3 | TRBV7-2 | TGTGCCAGCAGCTTAGCGCCTAGCGCCCCCACAGATACGCAGTATTTT | CASSLAPSAPTDTQYF
TRBD1 | NA | TRBJ1-3 | TRBV18 | TGTGCCAGCTCACCAATGGGGACAGGGGGCGCCTCTGGAAACACCATATATTTT | CASSPMGTGGASGNTIYF
TRBD1 | many | TRBJ2-4 | TRBV20-1 | TGCAGTGCTTTGCCGGGACAGGGCGTAGGAAACATTCAGTACTTC | CSALPGQGVGNIQYF
NA | few | TRBJ2-3 | TRBV7-9 | TGTGCCAGCAGCTTATCGGGGGATCCAGATACGCAGTATTTT | CASSLSGDPDTQYF
NA | many | TRBJ2-7 | TRBV7-6 | TGTGCCAGCAGCTTAGGGCCAGGGGTTACCTACGAGCAGTACTTC | CASSLGPGVTYEQYF
TRBD2 | NA | TRBJ2-2 | TRBV7-2 | TGTACCAGCAGCCCGAGATTGGGCCCTAGCGGCAACACCGGGGAGCTGTTCTTT | CTSSPRLGPSGNTGELFF
TRBD2 | many | TRBJ2-3 | TRBV2 | TGTGCCAGCAGTCCGGGAGGGCATCCAGATACGCAGTATTTT | CASSPGGHPDTQYF
NA | many | TRBJ2-1 | TRBV28 | TGTGCCAGCAGGGTCGGGCGGGGAGGTGAGCAGTTCTTC | CASRVGRGGEQFF
NA | few | TRBJ2-7 | TRBV20-1 | TGCAGTGCTAGCCAGTCGGAGGAGCAGTACTTC | CSASQSEEQYF
TRBD2 | few | TRBJ2-1 | TRBV19 | TGTGCCAGTAGAGAGAGACTAGCGGGAAACAATGAGCAGTTCTTC | CASRERLAGNNEQFF
NA | many | TRBJ1-2 | TRBV20-1 | TGCAGTGCTAGAGCGGTAGCTAACTATGGCTACACCTTC | CSARAVANYGYTF
NA | NA | TRBJ2-1 | TRBV6-2/TRBV6-3 | TGTGCCAGCAGTCGTGAGCGGAACAATGAGCAGTTCTTC | CASSRERNNEQFF
TRBD1 | many | TRBJ2-7 | TRBV7-2 | TGTGCCAGCAGCTTAGAGACAGGGCTCTTTAGGTACGAGCAGTACTTC | CASSLETGLFRYEQYF
NA | few | TRBJ2-6 | TRBV7-9 | TGTGCCAGCGAGAAGGATCGGACTGGGGCCAACGTCCTGACTTTC | CASEKDRTGANVLTF
NA | few | TRBJ2-3 | TRBV9 | TGTGCCAGCACACTGGGGTCTGGGGGCGGCACAGATACGCAGTATTTT | CASTLGSGGGTDTQYF
NA | many | TRBJ1-5 | TRBV11-2 | TGTGCCAGCAGCGTTGGAATTAGCAATCAGCCCCAGCATTTT | CASSVGISNQPQHF
NA | many | TRBJ1-1 | TRBV7-9 | TGTGCCAGCAGCTGGGTGGTGGGCGAGAGGGTCACTGAAGCTTTCTTT | CASSWVVGERVTEAFF
TRBD2 | NA | TRBJ2-1 | TRBV24-1 | TGTGCCACCAGTCCTAGCGGGTTTATCAATGAGCAGTTCTTC | CATSPSGFINEQFF
NA | few | TRBJ1-3 | TRBV30 | TGTGCCTGGATGGAAGGGAACTCTGGAAACACCATATATTTT | CAWMEGNSGNTIYF
NA | many | TRBJ2-3 | TRBV27 | TGTGCCAGCAGTTTTCTTCCCACAGATACGCAGTATTTT | CASSFLPTDTQYF
NA | many | TRBJ2-7 | TRBV2 | TGTGCCAGCAGGGGTGTAATCGCTAGCTTGAGGGAGCAGTACTTC | CASRGVIASLREQYF
NA | many | TRBJ1-2 | TRBV12-3/TRBV12-4 | TGTGCCAGCAGTCTCCCCTTGAGGAGCGGCTACACCTTC | CASSLPLRSGYTF
NA | few | TRBJ1-1 | TRBV4-1 | TGCGCCAGCAGCCAAGATTGGACAGCGAACACTGAAGCTTTCTTT | CASSQDWTANTEAFF
TRBD2 | many | TRBJ2-1 | TRBV6-1 | TGTGCCAGCAGATTAGACGGGGGACTAGCGGCCTACAATGAGCAGTTCTTC | CASRLDGGLAAYNEQFF
NA | many | TRBJ1-1 | TRBV28 | TGTGCCAGCAGTTCCATCAGCAGACCGAACACTGAAGCTTTCTTT | CASSSISRPNTEAFF
TRBD1 | few | TRBJ2-3 | TRBV20-1 | TGCAGTGCCACCCGGGACAGGGGAGATACGCAGTATTTT | CSATRDRGDTQYF
NA | few | TRBJ2-1 | TRBV11-2 | TGTGCCAGCAGCGCGGAAACCAGGGGTGCCAGGTACAATGAGCAGTTCTTC | CASSAETRGARYNEQFF
TRBD2 | NA | TRBJ2-3 | TRBV27 | TGTGCCAACAGTCCCTACGGGGGGACTGGCATCACAGATACGCAGTATTTT | CANSPYGGTGITDTQYF
TRBD1 | many | TRBJ2-1 | TRBV7-3 | TGTGCCAGCAGCCTGAGACCGGGACAGGGAGGTGGTGATGAGCAGTTCTTC | CASSLRPGQGGGDEQFF
TRBD2 | few | TRBJ2-2 | TRBV6-2/TRBV6-3 | TGTGCCAGCAGCCAAAACGGGGGGACCGGGGAGCTGTTTTTT | CASSQNGGTGELFF
TRBD2 | many | TRBJ2-1 | TRBV20-1 | TGCAGTGCAGACGGACTAGCGGGACTGTACAATGAGCAGTTCTTC | CSADGLAGLYNEQFF
TRBD2 | many | TRBJ2-1 | TRBV3-1 | TGTGCCAGCAGCTATAATTCTGGGAGGGCCATTGAGCAGTTCTTC | CASSYNSGRAIEQFF
NA | NA | TRBJ2-1 | TRBV12-3/TRBV12-4 | TGTGCCAGCAGTTCACAAAGCGGATACTACAATGAGCAGTTCTTC | CASSSQSGYYNEQFF